The sequence of this T cell receptor beta chain was determined in a study of blood T cell repertoires in COVID-19 (TCRdb year 2020). For context, the study as a whole: Collaborator samples came from the United States, Italy and Spain and covered acute and convalescent phases of COVID-19. The samples were drawn from two sources: the first 160 participants of the ongoing ImmuneRACE study, and 1,000 to 1,500 subjects contributed by 6 global collaborators. HLA class I and class II types, where available, came from metadata supplied by the sample provider rather than from assay-based typing. Nearly every sample came with metadata listing a de-identified subject ID, COVID-19 status, age in years and sex. The prospective study material was composed of cDNA or gDNA derived from T cells, B-cell-depleted T cells, or PBMCs. The repertoires were made available in a free public database intended to serve as a resource for research on the immune response to SARS-CoV-2. Subjects who had been exposed to COVID-19, were actively infected with it, or had recovered from it provided the deeply sampled blood TCRbeta repertoires that made up the dataset. What the work shows at the level of the full study, not this receptor alone: How much clinical and demographic metadata was included differed by source and by participant, and the metadata was provided uncurated.

The collaborating institutions used their own protocols to collect whole blood in K2EDTA tubes. For TCRbeta analysis, collaborators shipped samples in one of three forms: frozen whole blood, isolated PBMCs, or DNA extracted from either of those sample types. The immunoSEQ Assay, a bias-controlled multiplex PCR, was used to amplify TCRbeta CDR3 regions from genomic DNA. The original pipeline was this. Within the assay, amplification of reference gene primers was used to estimate how many nucleated cells each sample contained. To quantify the absolute abundance of each unique TCRbeta CDR3 rearrangement, sequence reads were collapsed and filtered. For each sample, productive Simpson clonality was calculated by taking the square root of Simpson's diversity index across productive rearrangements. This is the immuneACCESS table as TCRdb keeps it, with only in-frame sequences that have V and J called. A part of the clones is gone; compared with another copy, unresolved V genes explain less than half, and the rest is unexplained. V and J calls and clone size follow that table, whereas D and trimming were derived from the DNA. This sample holds 200,000 or so clones; 70% to 90% were observed only once. 9.5% to 12% of the sample belongs to the ten largest clones.

The junction carries 21 bases between V and J, which are trimmed by 0 bases and 7 bases respectively. From its cysteine to its phenylalanine, the CDR3 spans 17 amino acids. Only the CDR3 region is kept as DNA, spanning 51 bases read in frame from base 1. According to the germline V gene (reference sequence), CDR1 reads LNHDA and CDR2 reads SQIVND. There are a few counts of this clone. Its antigen remains undetermined. No base quality information exists; no much larger clone differs at one position. The clonotype was recovered from a human donor with active or convalescent COVID-19. The donor label of this sample is uncertain. The sequence is built from TRBV19 and TRBJ2-5, and TRBD2 may be the D gene, going by 6 matching bases. Material: peripheral blood. The nucleotides are TGTGCCAGTAGTATAGATGGAACTAGTAAACTGGGAGGGACCCAGTACTTC. Translated, it reads CASSIDGTSKLGGTQYF.